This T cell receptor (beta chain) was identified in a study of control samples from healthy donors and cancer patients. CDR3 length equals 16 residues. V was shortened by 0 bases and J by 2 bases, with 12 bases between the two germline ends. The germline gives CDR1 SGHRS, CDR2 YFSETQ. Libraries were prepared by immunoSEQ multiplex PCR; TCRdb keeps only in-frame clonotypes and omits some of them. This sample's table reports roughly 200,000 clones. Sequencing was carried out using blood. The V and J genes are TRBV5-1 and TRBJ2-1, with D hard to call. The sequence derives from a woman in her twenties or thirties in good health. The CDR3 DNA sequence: TGCGCCAGCAGCTTGGGGGGTGGGCCCACCTACAATGAGCAGTTCTTC. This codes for CASSLGGGPTYNEQFF. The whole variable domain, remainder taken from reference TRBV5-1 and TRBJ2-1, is KAGVTQTPRYLIKTRGQQVTLSCSPISGHRSVSWYQQTPGQGLQFLFEYFSETQRNKGNFPGRFSGRQFSNSRSEMNVSTLELGDSALYLCASSLGGGPTYNEQFFGPGTRLTVL.